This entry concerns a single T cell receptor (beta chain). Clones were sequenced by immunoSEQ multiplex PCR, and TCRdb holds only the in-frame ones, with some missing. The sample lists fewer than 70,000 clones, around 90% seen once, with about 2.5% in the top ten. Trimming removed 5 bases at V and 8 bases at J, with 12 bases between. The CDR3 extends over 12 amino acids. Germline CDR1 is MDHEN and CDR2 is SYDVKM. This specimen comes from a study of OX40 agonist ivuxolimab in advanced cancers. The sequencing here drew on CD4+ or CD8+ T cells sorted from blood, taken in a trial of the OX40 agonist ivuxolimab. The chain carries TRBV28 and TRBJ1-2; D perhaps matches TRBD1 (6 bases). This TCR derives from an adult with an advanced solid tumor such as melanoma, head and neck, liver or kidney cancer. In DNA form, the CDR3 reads TGTGCCAGCAGTAGAGGGGGGTACGGCTACACCTTC. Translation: CASSRGGYGYTF.